The present TCR beta chain was sequenced within a study of blood T cell repertoires in COVID-19. On the study more broadly: Nucleic acid was either cDNA or gDNA, and it came from T cells, B-cell-depleted T cells, or PBMCs.

In the original analysis: Reference gene primer amplification gave estimated nucleated cell counts. Only in-frame clones appear in the TCRdb table, and some are missing; sequencing was by immunoSEQ multiplex PCR. Clone size and the V and J calls come from that table; the DNA yielded D and trimming. The table includes about 370,000 clones, 70% to 90% detected once. Seattle enrolled patients during active infection and tracked them longitudinally. CDR3 length: 16 residues. Germline CDR1 and CDR2: SEHNR and FQNEAQ (reference sequence). Germline trimming cut 5 bases from V and 2 bases from J; bases unmatched to any gene: 9.

The genes are TRBV7-9 and TRBJ2-7, with 10 nucleotides matching TRBD1. The source of this sequence is a woman aged 25 to 39 with COVID-19, enrolled during active disease. Sequencing used peripheral blood. The CDR3 DNA reads TGTGCCAGCAGCCCTACCGGGACAGGGGACCCCTACGAGCAGTACTTC. Its protein is CASSPTGTGDPYEQYF. Looking up the rest from reference TRBV7-9 and TRBJ2-7 gives the full variable domain: DTGVSQNPRHKITKRGQNVTFRCDPISEHNRLYWYRQTLGQGPEFLTYFQNEAQLEKSRLLSDRFSAERPKGSFSTLEIQRTEQGDSAMYLCASSPTGTGDPYEQYFGPGTRLTVT.